This T cell receptor (beta chain) emerged from a study of T cells after yellow fever vaccination. Overall study: Any fraction with a low cell number was prepared using SMART-Seq v4 Ultra Low Input.

Whole-study findings and limits: The secondary response was weaker, and its peak arrived faster, on day 5 versus 15.

The CDR3 has 15 amino acids. Germline CDR1 reads SGHRS; CDR2 reads YFSETQ. The V segment lost 0 bases and the J segment 4 bases; nucleotides outside the gene matches: 3. A 5'RACE template-switching step, the method used to make TCR cDNA, added a universal primer site and UMIs. TCRdb re-called the 5' RACE reads with MiXCR, one entry per CDR3 protein. The data contain some 300,000 distinct CDR3 sequences, roughly 10% of them singletons. Worth noting for this clonotype: Its specificity is unknown.

The sequence derives from a young man who received the YFV17D yellow fever vaccine. The sequencing used CD4+ T cells sorted from PBMCs, collected 45 days after the yellow fever booster vaccination. The rearrangement links TRBV5-1 to TRBJ2-3; 9 nucleotides line up with TRBD2. The CDR3 coding sequence is TGCGCCAGCAGCTTGGCGGGACTAGCCCCAGATACGCAGTATTTT. As protein: CASSLAGLAPDTQYF.